This TCR beta chain emerged from a study of T cell repertoires in cytomegalovirus infection (dated by TCRdb to between 2017 and 2020). Some background on the complete study: Donor HLA type was relevant to the analysis, because carriage of CMV infection together with the matching HLA type was indicated by public TCR beta signatures. Overall results and qualifications from the work: Carriers of CMV infection plus the relevant HLA type were discriminated by the cumulative frequency of public TCR beta family members in the study cohort and in an independent roughly 320-donor cohort. The ex vivo response was dominated by HLA-C-restricted CMV-specific TCR beta clonotypes, and the single most frequent clonotype in two of eight donors was supplied by these HLA-C-restricted clonotypes.

Per the germline V gene, SNHLY is the CDR1 and FYNNEI is the CDR2. Trimming at the junction amounts to 2 bases on V and 5 bases on J, and the germline ends lie 14 bases apart. The CDR3 goes from the cysteine to the phenylalanine over 15 residues. Of the read, only the CDR3 DNA is kept; its 45 bases are in frame from base 1. Notes on this clonotype: Its antigen is currently not known. Qualities for individual bases were not recorded, and no much larger clone is one base off.

Sequenced on an Illumina HiSeq 1500. TCRdb reanalyzed the raw reads on its own, using fastp at Q25 for trimming and MiXCR for clone calling, and kept in-frame beta chains. All rows with the same CDR3 protein become a single entry with the most common DNA and genes. Across this sample there are around 450,000 distinct CDR3 sequences, with roughly 30% seen only once. The ten biggest clones cover about an eighth of the sample. The specimen sequenced was PBMCs. The sequence came from a human donor in good health (CMV status not recorded). Some clones in this sample may be carry-over from other donors' samples. The chain is encoded by TRBV2 joined to TRBJ2-3; perhaps TRBD1 is the D gene, with 5 bases matching. CDR3 protein: CASSERGSGGDTQYF. The DNA sequence is TGTGCCAGCAGTGAAAGGGGATCTGGTGGAGATACGCAGTATTTT.